Listed below are T cell receptor beta chains from one sample, sequenced in a study of blood T cell repertoires in COVID-19. Clones were read by immunoSEQ multiplex PCR, and TCRdb kept only the in-frame ones, dropping some. The sample holds roughly 170,000 clones; around four fifths are singletons and the top ten take 3.6%. Sequenced: PBMCs or T cells enriched from blood (not recorded which). The receptors derive from a woman aged 50 to 60 in a cohort exposed to, infected with or recovered from COVID-19 (not recorded which). Each CDR3 is given with its conserved first and last residue. The D gene is left open where the match is weak. Not every row has a clone size; where given, it reads once, few, many or a size class.

d_call: NA; clone_size: NA; v_call: TRBV19; j_call: TRBJ2-3; cdr3_aa: CATEVAYTQYF; cdr3_nt: TGTGCCACCGAGGTTGCCTATACGCAGTATTTT
d_call: NA; clone_size: NA; v_call: TRBV29-1; j_call: TRBJ2-6; cdr3_aa: CSVTDARRSSGANVLTF; cdr3_nt: TGCAGCGTTACCGACGCCAGACGGAGCTCTGGGGCCAACGTCCTGACTTTC
d_call: TRBD1; clone_size: NA; v_call: TRBV7-6; j_call: TRBJ1-4; cdr3_aa: CASSSLPWTGESTNEKLFF; cdr3_nt: TGTGCCAGCAGCTCCCTCCCATGGACAGGAGAATCAACTAATGAAAAACTGTTTTTT
d_call: NA; clone_size: NA; v_call: TRBV30; j_call: TRBJ2-2; cdr3_aa: CAWRSVVAGELFF; cdr3_nt: TGTGCCTGGAGATCGGTAGTAGCCGGGGAGCTGTTTTTT
d_call: NA; clone_size: few; v_call: TRBV9; j_call: TRBJ1-6; cdr3_aa: CASSAPRQGRYNSPLHF; cdr3_nt: TGTGCCAGCAGCGCGCCCCGTCAGGGAAGGTACAATTCACCCCTCCACTTT
d_call: NA; clone_size: NA; v_call: TRBV27; j_call: TRBJ2-5; cdr3_aa: CASTGRGPSETQYF; cdr3_nt: TGTGCCAGTACAGGAAGGGGCCCATCTGAGACCCAGTACTTC
d_call: TRBD1; clone_size: NA; v_call: TRBV7-3; j_call: TRBJ2-5; cdr3_aa: CASSSTGAEETQYF; cdr3_nt: TGTGCCAGCAGCTCCACAGGGGCGGAAGAGACCCAGTACTTC
d_call: TRBD2; clone_size: NA; v_call: TRBV2; j_call: TRBJ2-3; cdr3_aa: CASSVGLADTDTQYF; cdr3_nt: TGTGCCAGCAGCGTGGGACTAGCGGACACAGATACGCAGTATTTT
d_call: TRBD2; clone_size: NA; v_call: TRBV27; j_call: TRBJ2-5; cdr3_aa: CASSWSSGAQTQYF; cdr3_nt: TGTGCCAGCAGTTGGTCTAGCGGGGCCCAGACCCAGTACTTC
d_call: NA; clone_size: few; v_call: TRBV6-1; j_call: TRBJ2-7; cdr3_aa: CASSDSALYEQYF; cdr3_nt: TGTGCCAGCAGTGACAGCGCGCTCTACGAGCAGTACTTC
d_call: TRBD1; clone_size: NA; v_call: TRBV6-5; j_call: TRBJ1-4; cdr3_aa: CASRDRGQTNEKLFF; cdr3_nt: TGTGCCAGCAGGGACCGGGGACAGACTAATGAAAAACTGTTTTTT
d_call: NA; clone_size: NA; v_call: TRBV30; j_call: TRBJ2-7; cdr3_aa: CAWSVSGATYEQYF; cdr3_nt: TGTGCCTGGAGTGTGAGTGGGGCAACCTACGAGCAGTACTTC
d_call: TRBD1; clone_size: NA; v_call: TRBV28; j_call: TRBJ2-1; cdr3_aa: CASSPTGTAYNEQFF; cdr3_nt: TGTGCCAGCAGTCCCACCGGGACAGCCTACAATGAGCAGTTCTTC
d_call: TRBD2; clone_size: NA; v_call: TRBV10-2; j_call: TRBJ2-3; cdr3_aa: CASSETSGTQYF; cdr3_nt: TGCGCCAGCAGTGAAACTAGCGGAACGCAGTATTTT
d_call: NA; clone_size: NA; v_call: TRBV9; j_call: TRBJ1-6; cdr3_aa: CASSVERDTAPLHF; cdr3_nt: TGTGCCAGCAGCGTAGAACGGGACACGGCTCCCCTCCACTTT
d_call: TRBD1; clone_size: NA; v_call: TRBV10-1; j_call: TRBJ2-7; cdr3_aa: CASSGTGVDEQYF; cdr3_nt: TGCGCCAGCAGTGGGACAGGGGTGGACGAGCAGTACTTC
d_call: NA; clone_size: few; v_call: TRBV7-3; j_call: TRBJ2-7; cdr3_aa: CASSLGPSTGYEQYF; cdr3_nt: TGTGCCAGCAGCTTAGGGCCCTCGACAGGCTACGAGCAGTACTTC
d_call: TRBD2; clone_size: NA; v_call: TRBV28; j_call: TRBJ2-3; cdr3_aa: CASSVSPGLGSSTDTQYF; cdr3_nt: TGTGCCAGCAGTGTATCCCCGGGACTAGGCTCGAGCACAGATACGCAGTATTTT
d_call: TRBD1; clone_size: NA; v_call: TRBV24-1; j_call: TRBJ2-1; cdr3_aa: CATSDSGTGSYNEQFF; cdr3_nt: TGTGCCACCAGTGATTCCGGGACAGGGTCCTACAATGAGCAGTTCTTC
d_call: TRBD1; clone_size: NA; v_call: TRBV27; j_call: TRBJ1-3; cdr3_aa: CASSPMSLGTGVGNTIYF; cdr3_nt: TGTGCCAGCAGCCCAATGTCCCTCGGGACAGGGGTAGGAAACACCATATATTTT
d_call: NA; clone_size: once; v_call: TRBV4-1; j_call: TRBJ2-3; cdr3_aa: CASSQALTTDTQYF; cdr3_nt: TGCGCCAGCAGCCAAGCACTCACCACAGATACGCAGTATTTT
d_call: NA; clone_size: NA; v_call: TRBV5-1; j_call: TRBJ2-7; cdr3_aa: CASSSAGSQREQYF; cdr3_nt: TGCGCCAGCAGCTCCGCCGGGTCCCAACGCGAGCAGTACTTC
d_call: NA; clone_size: NA; v_call: TRBV28; j_call: TRBJ1-3; cdr3_aa: CASSHPSGSGNTIYF; cdr3_nt: TGTGCCAGCAGTCACCCTTCAGGTTCTGGAAACACCATATATTTT
d_call: NA; clone_size: many; v_call: TRBV18; j_call: TRBJ1-1; cdr3_aa: CASSTLASGARTEAFF; cdr3_nt: TGTGCCAGCTCGACCCTCGCAAGCGGGGCGCGAACTGAAGCTTTCTTT
d_call: TRBD1; clone_size: NA; v_call: TRBV7-6; j_call: TRBJ1-3; cdr3_aa: CASSLGRQGTGNTIYF; cdr3_nt: TGTGCCAGCAGCTTAGGCCGACAGGGAACCGGAAACACCATATATTTT
d_call: TRBD1; clone_size: NA; v_call: TRBV11-2; j_call: TRBJ2-1; cdr3_aa: CASRASRTGNNEQFF; cdr3_nt: TGTGCCAGCAGAGCCTCCCGGACAGGTAACAATGAGCAGTTCTTC
d_call: TRBD1; clone_size: once; v_call: TRBV2; j_call: TRBJ2-3; cdr3_aa: CASSLRDRESTDTQYF; cdr3_nt: TGTGCCAGCAGCCTCCGGGACAGGGAAAGCACAGATACGCAGTATTTT
d_call: NA; clone_size: NA; v_call: TRBV6-5; j_call: TRBJ1-5; cdr3_aa: CASSAGDQPQHF; cdr3_nt: TGTGCCAGCTCTGCGGGGGATCAGCCCCAGCATTTT
d_call: TRBD2; clone_size: NA; v_call: TRBV5-1; j_call: TRBJ2-5; cdr3_aa: CASSAGAKETQYF; cdr3_nt: TGCGCCAGCAGCGCGGGAGCGAAAGAGACCCAGTACTTC
d_call: NA; clone_size: once; v_call: TRBV9; j_call: TRBJ1-2; cdr3_aa: CASRPGVEDYYGYTF; cdr3_nt: TGTGCCAGCAGGCCGGGCGTGGAGGACTACTATGGCTACACCTTC
d_call: TRBD2; clone_size: NA; v_call: TRBV24-1; j_call: TRBJ2-3; cdr3_aa: CATADTSGSTDTQYF; cdr3_nt: TGTGCCACCGCCGATACTAGCGGGAGCACAGATACGCAGTATTTT
d_call: NA; clone_size: NA; v_call: TRBV11-2; j_call: TRBJ2-7; cdr3_aa: CASSPSRPPSEQYF; cdr3_nt: TGTGCCAGCAGCCCTTCTAGGCCGCCCTCCGAGCAGTACTTC
d_call: TRBD1; clone_size: NA; v_call: TRBV4-1; j_call: TRBJ2-5; cdr3_aa: CASSQTGGRKDEETQYF; cdr3_nt: TGCGCCAGCAGCCAGACAGGGGGGCGGAAGGATGAAGAGACCCAGTACTTC
d_call: TRBD2; clone_size: NA; v_call: TRBV2; j_call: TRBJ2-5; cdr3_aa: CASSSLTSGQETQYF; cdr3_nt: TGTGCCAGCAGTAGCCTGACTAGCGGCCAAGAGACCCAGTACTTC
d_call: NA; clone_size: NA; v_call: TRBV6-5; j_call: TRBJ1-2; cdr3_aa: CASSPFGGRTGYTF; cdr3_nt: TGTGCCAGCAGCCCATTCGGGGGACGTACTGGCTACACCTTC
d_call: TRBD1; clone_size: few; v_call: TRBV2; j_call: TRBJ1-1; cdr3_aa: CASRSGGPNTEAFF; cdr3_nt: TGTGCCAGCAGATCAGGGGGACCGAACACTGAAGCTTTCTTT
d_call: NA; clone_size: NA; v_call: TRBV7-2; j_call: TRBJ2-5; cdr3_aa: CASSLGSQETQYF; cdr3_nt: TGTGCCAGCAGCTTAGGGAGCCAAGAGACCCAGTACTTC